Shown below are 14 T cell receptor beta chains from a single sample sequenced in a study of identical twins. Using its own MiXCR run on the 5' RACE reads, TCRdb lists one record per CDR3 protein. The sample has about 810,000 distinct CDR3 sequences, roughly 12% seen once. The same sample was also studied in work on yellow fever vaccine responses in identical twins.

Sequencing input: PBMCs. The receptors come from a woman aged 18 to 35 in good health.

The chain recombines TRBV10-3 with TRBJ2-1; 8 bases map to TRBD2. Germline loops: CDR1 ENHRY, CDR2 SYGVKD. The V and J ends lost 5 bases and 5 bases, in that order; junction bases with no gene match: 8. The CDR3 has 15 residues. This chain's CDR3 is CAISRRSGEDNEQFF. The CDR3 DNA follows: TGTGCCATCAGTAGACGTAGCGGGGAAGACAATGAGCAGTTCTTC.

J is TRBJ2-7 and V is TRBV24-1; tentatively, D is TRBD1 or TRBD2 (5 bases each). V lost 4 bases, J lost 2 bases, and 11 bases lay in between. The germline V gene has CDR1 KGHDR and CDR2 SFDVKD. This CDR3 comprises 14 residues. In DNA, the CDR3 is TGTGCCACCAGTGAAGGGACGGCTACCTACGAGCAGTACTTC. As protein: CATSEGTATYEQYF.

At least ten counts were recorded for this clonotype. CDR3 nucleotide sequence: TGTGCCAGCAGCCGAAGTCCCTACACTGAAGCTTTCTTT. Translated: CASSRSPYTEAFF. This sequence joins TRBV12-3 or TRBV12-4 and TRBJ1-1; no definite D call. The V end was cut by 6 bases, the J end by 3 bases, with 11 bases between. This CDR3 has 13 amino acids.

This clonotype was observed a few times. V usage is TRBV5-6 and J usage is TRBJ2-3, with D uncertain. Per germline, CDR1 SGHDT and CDR2 YYEEEE. V was cut by 6 bases and J by 6 bases, with 8 bases left in between. This CDR3 spans 11 amino acids. CDR3 protein: CASNNLDTQYF. CDR3 bases: TGTGCCAGCAACAACTTGGATACGCAGTATTTT.

This clonotype showed up just a few times. The rearrangement uses TRBV3-1 and TRBJ2-3; 9 bases map to TRBD1. There are 16 residues in the CDR3. The ends lost 2 bases at V and 0 bases at J; junction bases unmatched: 3. Germline V gene sequence: CDR1 LGHDT, CDR2 YNNKEL (reference sequence). Written as DNA, the CDR3 is TGTGCCAGCAGCCAACCCGGGACAGGGAGCACAGATACGCAGTATTTT. This translates into CASSQPGTGSTDTQYF.

The V call is TRBV4-1, the J call TRBJ1-2, with a weak D call TRBD1 (6 bases). In germline, CDR1 is MGHRA, CDR2 YSYEKL. The V and J ends lost 2 bases and 0 bases respectively, with 13 bases between them. CDR3 size: 16 residues. The DNA of the CDR3 is TGCGCCAGCAGCCAACCCACAGGGAGCCCTAACTATGGCTACACCTTC. Translation: CASSQPTGSPNYGYTF.

The V call is TRBV20-1, the J call TRBJ1-5, with D tentatively TRBD1 (6 bases). The CDR3 covers 13 residues. The germline V and J ends were trimmed by 0 bases and 5 bases, with 8 bases remaining between them. Germline CDR1 DFQATT, CDR2 SNEGSKA (reference sequence). This CDR3 is CSAREGADQPQHF. Written as DNA, the CDR3 is TGCAGTGCTAGAGAGGGGGCGGATCAGCCCCAGCATTTT.

This chain links TRBV29-1 with TRBJ2-7; 8 bases align to TRBD1. The CDR3 covers 15 residues. The junction had 13 bases not matched to a gene; V was cut back by 4 bases and J by 5 bases. Germline lookup yields CDR1 SQVTM and CDR2 ANQGSEA. CDR3 region: CSVVPPGQGVDEQYF. The CDR3 bases are TGCAGCGTTGTACCCCCTGGACAGGGAGTGGACGAGCAGTACTTC.

This clonotype was recorded a few times. The V call is TRBV12-3 or TRBV12-4, the J call TRBJ2-7; 12 bases are shared with TRBD2. V gave up 5 bases and J gave up 6 bases; unmatched junction bases: 8. The CDR3 is made up of 15 amino acids. The DNA for the CDR3 is TGTGCCAGCAGTGGCGGACTAGCGGGATACAGCGAGCAGTACTTC. The encoded protein is CASSGGLAGYSEQYF.

This clonotype was counted at least ten times. This rearrangement joins TRBV5-1 to TRBJ2-2; D might be TRBD1 or TRBD2, each matching 5 bases. The CDR3 is made up of 13 amino acids. Germline V gives CDR1 SGHRS, CDR2 YFSETQ. V shed 6 bases and J shed 4 bases, with 10 bases lying between them. This CDR3 reads CASTPGTTGELFF. CDR3 coding DNA: TGCGCCAGCACCCCAGGGACCACCGGGGAGCTGTTTTTT.

The rearrangement links TRBV28 to TRBJ2-3, with a possible D match to TRBD1 (8 bases). Trimming left V 6 bases short and J 8 bases short, with 27 bases between. The CDR3 is 17 residues long. Germline assignment: CDR1 MDHEN and CDR2 SYDVKM. The CDR3 DNA sequence: TGTGCCAGCAGCACCCCCGAGACAGGGGAGGGAGATAGTACGCAGTATTTT. It is translated as CASSTPETGEGDSTQYF.

The rearrangement links TRBV27 to TRBJ2-6, with 7 bases aligning to TRBD1. The CDR3 is made up of 16 amino acids. V trimming: 5 bases; J trimming: 2 bases; junction bases outside the gene matches: 6. The germline gives CDR1 MNHEY, CDR2 SMNVEV (reference sequence). This CDR3 reads CASSPLGTAGANVLTF. The CDR3 DNA follows: TGTGCCAGCAGTCCCCTCGGGACAGCTGGGGCCAACGTCCTGACTTTC.

This clonotype was counted only a few times. The chain is built from TRBV15 and TRBJ2-7, with D possibly matching TRBD2 (6 bases). V was pared by 2 bases and J by 5 bases, with 19 bases between. Germline-derived CDR1 and CDR2 are LNHNV and YYDKDF (reference sequence). The CDR3 is made up of 16 amino acids. CDR3 in amino acids: CATSRSPGDLSDEQYF. The CDR3 region has the DNA TGTGCCACCAGCAGATCTCCGGGGGACTTATCGGACGAGCAGTACTTC.

This clonotype turned up a few times. The V call is TRBV5-1, the J call TRBJ2-7; TRBD1 aligns across 9 bases. This CDR3 region has 15 residues. CDR1 is SGHRS, CDR2 YFSETQ, per germline. J lost 2 bases, V lost 4 bases, and 7 bases had no gene match. CDR3 protein: CASSANRGPAYEQYF. In nucleotides, the CDR3 is TGCGCCAGCAGCGCCAACAGGGGGCCGGCCTACGAGCAGTACTTC.